The 9 T cell receptor beta chains in this list originate from one sample, sequenced in a study of tumor-infiltrating lymphocytes in primary liver carcinoma. Alongside blood RNA obtained from unsorted whole blood, germline DNA was also extracted. Constant-region priming of 500 ng total RNA yielded TCR beta cDNA. Sequencing libraries for TCR beta derived from three nested multiplex PCR rounds that used slightly modified ARM-PCR. TRBV1-TRBV30 forward and Cbeta reverse primers drove the first two roughly 10-cycle rounds. TCRdb ran MiXCR on the multiplex PCR reads and lists one entry per CDR3 protein. The data show approximately 300,000 distinct CDR3 sequences, more than 55% seen once. Source material: peripheral blood. The receptor set was obtained from a man aged 35-49 years with primary liver carcinoma and hepatitis B virus infection.

Comments on this clonotype: Possible read error: a much larger clone is one base away. The genes are TRBV29-1 and TRBJ2-5, with 15 bases identical to TRBD2. Germline V CDR1 and CDR2: SQVTM, ANQGSEA. Trimming at V came to 8 bases and at J to 5 bases, leaving 9 bases not matched to a gene. The CDR3 length is 15 residues. The CDR3 DNA is TGCAGCATACGGACTAGCGGGAGGGCCGGGGAGACCCAGTACTTC. This translates into CSIRTSGRAGETQYF.

The J gene is TRBJ2-7, the V gene TRBV10-3, with TRBD1 identical over 7 bases. V was clipped by 8 bases and J by 9 bases; unmatched bases: 13. The CDR3 has 13 residues. CDR1 is ENHRY and CDR2 is SYGVKD in the germline V gene. Written as DNA, the CDR3 is TGTGCCATCTCCGGGACAGACATCCAAGGGCAGTACTTC. Translation gives CAISGTDIQGQYF.

The chain recombines TRBV6-1 with TRBJ2-4, with 9 nucleotides matching TRBD2. Germline-derived CDR1 and CDR2 are MNHNS and SASEGT. Trimming removed 4 bases from V and 8 bases from J; junction bases left unmatched: 6. The CDR3 covers 14 residues. CDR3 nucleotides: TGTGCCAGCAGTGTGACTAGCGGTGCGGACATTCAGTACTTC. Its protein product is CASSVTSGADIQYF.

The rearrangement links TRBV7-9 to TRBJ1-2; a possible D gene is TRBD1 (6 bases). The V end lost 5 bases, the J end lost 6 bases, and 13 bases lay between the germline ends. The germline V gene has CDR1 SEHNR and CDR2 FQNEAQ (reference sequence). This CDR3 comprises 13 residues. CDR3 sequence (DNA): TGTGCCAGCAGCGACACAGGGTGGGATGGCTACACCTTC. Protein: CASSDTGWDGYTF. The whole variable domain, remainder taken from reference TRBV7-9 and TRBJ1-2, is DTGVSQNPRHKITKRGQNVTFRCDPISEHNRLYWYRQTLGQGPEFLTYFQNEAQLEKSRLLSDRFSAERPKGSFSTLEIQRTEQGDSAMYLCASSDTGWDGYTFGSGTRLTVV.

Details on this clonotype: A much larger clone lies a single base off, so this may be a read error. J is TRBJ2-1 and V is TRBV6-2 or TRBV6-3; D remains unclear. Trimming stripped 8 bases from V and 9 bases from J, with 17 bases between. Germline V gives CDR1 MNHEY, CDR2 SVGEGT. The CDR3 length is 13 residues. The CDR3 protein is CASGATLAPEQFF. In DNA, the CDR3 is TGTGCCAGCGGAGCAACCTTAGCTCCTGAGCAGTTCTTC.

Points on this clonotype: At one boundary the junction diverges from the germline segment, which might be a read error. V is TRBV29-1 and J is TRBJ2-2; TRBD2 agrees at 9 bases. This CDR3 has 19 residues. Germline CDR1 SQVTM, CDR2 ANQGSEA. The CDR3 reads CSVVKGMLAGGPLAGELFF. CDR3 coding DNA: TGCAGCGTTGTAAAGGGAATGTTGGCGGGAGGGCCCCTGGCCGGGGAGTTGTTTTTT.

Turning to this clonotype: This clone may be a read error of a much larger clone one base away. J is TRBJ1-5 and V is TRBV6-1; possible D gene TRBD1, 5 bases. Per the germline V gene, CDR1 is MNHNS and CDR2 is SASEGT. The CDR3 extends over 16 amino acids. The DNA for the CDR3 is TGTGCCAGCAGTTTCCAAATCAGGGCAAGCAATCAGTCCCAGCATTTT. Its protein product is CASSFQIRASNQSQHF.

This clonotype was detected ten times or more. This sequence joins TRBV6-5 and TRBJ1-2; 7 nucleotides align to TRBD1. The ends lost 7 bases at V and 0 bases at J; junction bases unmatched: 8. Germline CDR1 and CDR2: MNHEY and SVGAGI. The CDR3 is made up of 15 amino acids. In DNA, the CDR3 is TGTGCCAGCAACCCAGGGGGAAATCCTAACTATGGCTACACCTTC. Protein sequence: CASNPGGNPNYGYTF.

Points on this clonotype: A read error is likely, as this CDR3 ends without the conserved phenylalanine or tryptophan. V is TRBV12-3 or TRBV12-4 and J is TRBJ1-5; D uncertain. CDR3 length equals 16 residues. This CDR3 reads CASSLSGLYSNQPQHY. The CDR3 DNA is TGTGCCAGCAGTTTAAGTGGGCTTTATAGCAATCAACCCCAGCATTAT.